The clone carrying this T cell receptor (beta chain) occurred many times. Its ends do not fully match the called genes, so a read error is possible. These data belong to a study of metastatic and nonmetastatic thyroid tumors. TCRdb called clones again from the PCR reads with MiXCR. The repertoire includes 5,500 to 8,000 clones, around 29% of them detected once, and about a fifth sits in the top ten. Treatment of any kind had been given to no patient before thyroid surgery. What was sequenced was tumor tissue. The TCR sequence derives from a female donor with papillary thyroid cancer or a benign thyroid nodule (not recorded which). Some clones in this sample may be carry-over from other donors' samples.

The CDR3, as DNA: TGCGCCAACAGCCAACCCGGGACCCTGAACACTGAAGCTTTCTTT. Translating it yields CANSQPGTLNTEAFF. V gene TRBV4-1 combines with J gene TRBJ1-1; D might be TRBD1 (5 bases). CDR3 length equals 15 residues. CDR1 MGHRA and CDR2 YSYEKL come from the germline V gene.